Below, 29 T cell receptor beta chains from the same sample are listed, as sequenced in a study of OX40 agonist ivuxolimab in advanced cancers. Receptors were amplified or captured by the immunoSEQ multiplex PCR assay. TCRdb took this table from immuneACCESS and kept in-frame rearrangements with V and J called. Such tables lack part of the clones; where checked against another copy, unresolved V genes explain under half of the gap, and the rest is unexplained. The sample table lists tens of thousands of clones, around 84% of them with a count of one. The ten largest make up 3.5% to 4% of the sample. The sample here was CD4+ or CD8+ T cells sorted from blood, taken in a trial of the OX40 agonist ivuxolimab. These receptors came from an adult with an advanced solid tumor such as melanoma, head and neck, liver or kidney cancer.

The gene calls are TRBV5-1 and TRBJ2-1; TRBD2 agrees at 8 bases. The V gene's germline CDR1 is SGHRS and CDR2 YFSETQ. The junction had 1 base not matched to a gene; V was cut back by 2 bases and J by 0 bases. The CDR3 length is 15 residues. CDR3 in DNA: TGCGCCAGCAGCTTAAGCGGGGGCTCCTACAATGAGCAGTTCTTC. This codes for CASSLSGGSYNEQFF.

The rearrangement uses TRBV2 and TRBJ1-2; D call uncertain. Per germline, CDR1 SNHLY and CDR2 FYNNEI. Trimming took off 1 base at V and 8 bases at J, with 20 bases between the two ends. The CDR3 is 16 amino acids. The CDR3 loop reads CASSEEVAAFPTGYTF. CDR3 DNA sequence: TGTGCCAGCAGTGAAGAAGTGGCAGCATTCCCTACCGGCTACACCTTC.

The rearrangement joins TRBV4-1 to TRBJ2-5; D is possibly TRBD1 (5 bases). In germline, CDR1 is MGHRA, CDR2 YSYEKL. The CDR3 has 18 residues. Trimming pared 1 base from V and 4 bases from J, leaving 22 bases between. The chain's CDR3 is CASSQAVGDSGNAETQYF. CDR3 coding DNA: TGCGCCAGCAGCCAAGCCGTTGGAGACTCAGGGAACGCAGAGACCCAGTACTTC.

V usage is TRBV2 and J usage is TRBJ2-5, with D possibly matching TRBD2 (5 bases). The CDR3 consists of 12 residues. V shed 1 base and J shed 13 bases, with 13 bases lying between them. Per the germline V gene, CDR1 is SNHLY and CDR2 is FYNNEI. In DNA form, the CDR3 reads TGTGCCAGCAGTGAAGGCGACTACACTCGGTACTTC. This translates into CASSEGDYTRYF. The whole variable domain, filled in from reference TRBV2 and TRBJ2-5, reads EPEVTQTPSHQVTQMGQEVILRCVPISNHLYFYWYRQILGQKVEFLVSFYNNEISEKSEIFDDQFSVERPDGSNFTLKIRSTKLEDSAMYFCASSEGDYTRYFGPGTRLLVL.

In nucleotides, the CDR3 is TGTGCCAGCAGCCCCCGGGGGGCCCTCCAAGAGACCCAGTACTTC. Its protein product is CASSPRGALQETQYF. This sequence joins TRBV9 and TRBJ2-5; a weak D match, TRBD2 (7 bases). The V gene's germline CDR1 is SGDLS and CDR2 YYNGEE. The CDR3 covers 15 residues. Trimming took off 4 bases at V and 1 base at J, with 14 bases between the two ends.

The chain links TRBV9 to TRBJ2-3; 11 bases agree with TRBD2. This CDR3 spans 18 amino acids. V was clipped by 1 base and J by 5 bases; unmatched bases: 12. Per the germline V gene, CDR1 is SGDLS and CDR2 is YYNGEE. The CDR3 is CASSVQPATSGVVDTQYF. Here the CDR3 DNA reads TGTGCCAGCAGCGTACAACCAGCGACTAGCGGGGTTGTAGATACGCAGTATTTT. Variable domain in full (rest from reference TRBV9 and TRBJ2-3): DSGVTQTPKHLITATGQRVTLRCSPRSGDLSVYWYQQSLDQGLQFLIQYYNGEERAKGNILERFSAQQFPDLHSELNLSSLELGDSALYFCASSVQPATSGVVDTQYFGPGTRLTVL.

This chain joins TRBV19 and TRBJ2-2; D remains ambiguous. Germline lookup yields CDR1 LNHDA and CDR2 SQIVND (reference sequence). V shed 5 bases and J shed 9 bases, with 13 bases lying between them. There are 13 residues in the CDR3. The CDR3 nucleotides are TGTGCCAGTAGTCTGCAAGGGTCAAGGGAGCTGTTTTTT. Encoded protein: CASSLQGSRELFF.

The chain employs TRBV27 and TRBJ2-5, with D possibly being TRBD2 (5 bases). CDR1 is MNHEY and CDR2 is SMNVEV in the germline V gene (reference sequence). The CDR3 covers 16 residues. The ends were cut back, 2 bases at V and 7 bases at J, with 20 bases in the middle. The CDR3, as DNA: TGTGCCAGCAGTTTACTGCGACTAAAGTGGTTCTGGACCCAGTACTTC. Amino acid sequence: CASSLLRLKWFWTQYF.

This clone was observed once. This rearrangement joins TRBV7-2 to TRBJ2-3; D could derive from TRBD1 or TRBD2 (6 bases each). V was cut by 5 bases and J by 0 bases, with 9 bases left in between. The CDR3 is made up of 14 amino acids. Germline V CDR1 and CDR2: SGHTA, FQGNSA. CDR3 nucleotides: TGTGCCAGCAGCCGGGGGACAAGCACAGATACGCAGTATTTT. It encodes CASSRGTSTDTQYF.

This chain connects TRBV15 to TRBJ2-5; D possibly corresponds to TRBD1 (6 bases). Germline CDR1 reads LNHNV; CDR2 reads YYDKDF (reference sequence). Trimming removed 3 bases from V and 5 bases from J, with 13 bases in between. The CDR3 loop spans 14 amino acids. The CDR3 nucleotides are TGTGCCACCAGCAGTCAGGGGCAGGGGGAGACCCAGTACTTC. Its translation: CATSSQGQGETQYF.

V and J are TRBV7-6 and TRBJ2-7, with TRBD1 matching 12 bases. Germline V gene data show CDR1 as SGHVS and CDR2 as FNYEAQ. V shed 7 bases and J 3 bases; nucleotides not matched to a gene: 4. This CDR3 has 14 amino acids. For the CDR3, the DNA is TGTGCCAGCACCCGGGACAGGGGGCTCTACGAGCAGTACTTC. Protein: CASTRDRGLYEQYF.

V and J are TRBV2 and TRBJ2-7, with D perhaps matching TRBD1 or TRBD2 (6 bases each). Germline V gives CDR1 SNHLY, CDR2 FYNNEI. V was clipped by 6 bases and J by 4 bases, with 19 bases between them. This CDR3 region has 15 residues. DNA for the CDR3: TGTGCCAGCAGCCCCCCGGGGGCGCCGGGGTACGAGCAGTACTTC. Its protein is CASSPPGAPGYEQYF.

J is TRBJ1-4 and V is TRBV5-1; TRBD1 might be the D (6 bases). CDR1 and CDR2 (germline): SGHRS, YFSETQ. Between the trimmed V and J ends, which lost 4 bases and 4 bases, there was a span of 17 bases. There are 16 residues in the CDR3. CDR3 nucleotides: TGCGCCAGCAGCCCCGAACACGGGGGGCTTAATGAAAAACTGTTTTTT. Translating it yields CASSPEHGGLNEKLFF.

This clone has more than one count but fewer than ten. This sequence joins TRBV2 and TRBJ1-1, with no clear D. Germline CDR1 reads SNHLY; CDR2 reads FYNNEI. This CDR3 is built from 15 residues. The V end lost 5 bases, the J end lost 4 bases, and 17 bases lay between the germline ends. The CDR3 sequence is CASSWTNPESTEAFF. CDR3 sequence (DNA): TGTGCCAGCAGTTGGACCAACCCGGAAAGCACTGAAGCTTTCTTT.

The chain recombines TRBV6-1 with TRBJ2-5; no definite D call. The V gene lost 1 base and the J gene lost 7 bases, with 4 bases spanning the gap. Per the germline V gene, CDR1 is MNHNS and CDR2 is SASEGT. The CDR3 consists of 11 residues. The CDR3 sequence: CASSEGWTQYF. CDR3 DNA sequence: TGTGCCAGCAGTGAAGGTTGGACCCAGTACTTC.

This rearrangement joins TRBV14 to TRBJ2-1; D remains ambiguous. CDR1 and CDR2 from the germline V gene are SGHDN and FVKESK. The germline V and J ends were trimmed by 4 bases and 7 bases, with 11 bases remaining between them. This CDR3 is 13 amino acids long. The CDR3 spells CASSPQLGNEQFF. Here the CDR3 DNA reads TGTGCCAGCAGCCCCCAACTGGGGAATGAGCAGTTCTTC.

The V gene is TRBV28, the J gene TRBJ1-1; 7 bases are shared with TRBD1. The CDR3 extends over 15 amino acids. CDR1 and CDR2 (germline): MDHEN, SYDVKM. The V segment lost 5 bases and the J segment 4 bases; nucleotides outside the gene matches: 10. The CDR3 nucleotides are TGTGCCAGCAGTCGGTCGACAGGGAGGGGCACTGAAGCTTTCTTT. It is translated as CASSRSTGRGTEAFF.

This sequence joins TRBV2 and TRBJ1-3; 7 bases are shared with TRBD1. The CDR3 length is 18 residues. Germline loops: CDR1 SNHLY, CDR2 FYNNEI. V shed 4 bases, J shed 5 bases, and the junction held 17 bases outside the gene matches. CDR3 region: CASSALGGSLGGRNTIYF. CDR3 DNA: TGTGCCAGCAGTGCATTAGGGGGCTCGCTCGGCGGAAGAAACACCATATATTTT.

The chain combines TRBV4-2 with TRBJ2-2; D remains unclear. This CDR3 is built from 15 residues. Trimming removed 3 bases from V and 1 base from J, with 9 bases in between. Germline CDR1 LGHNA, CDR2 YNFKEQ. The CDR3 spells CASSHDLGNTGELFF. CDR3 nucleotides: TGTGCCAGCAGCCACGACCTAGGGAACACCGGGGAGCTGTTTTTT.

This clone was found a few times. The V call is TRBV28, the J call TRBJ2-2; 9 bases fit TRBD2. The germline V gene has CDR1 MDHEN and CDR2 SYDVKM. This CDR3 contains 19 residues. J gave up 4 bases and V 3 bases, and 15 bases lay outside the gene matches. The CDR3 reads CASSFGYGTYSGSTGELFF. The CDR3 DNA follows: TGTGCCAGCAGTTTTGGATATGGGACATATAGCGGGAGCACCGGGGAGCTGTTTTTT.

This rearrangement joins TRBV28 to TRBJ1-1; no firm D call. This CDR3 spans 14 amino acids. The V end was cut by 6 bases, the J end by 1 base, with 12 bases between. The germline gives CDR1 MDHEN, CDR2 SYDVKM. The CDR3 loop reads CASRQRRENTEAFF. The CDR3 nucleotides are TGTGCCAGCAGGCAGCGCCGGGAGAACACTGAAGCTTTCTTT.

This clone was picked up one time. The gene calls are TRBV7-8 and TRBJ1-1, with D possibly being TRBD1 (5 bases). This CDR3 is 14 amino acids long. V dropped 2 bases and J dropped 7 bases, with 14 bases sitting between them. Per the germline V gene, CDR1 is SGHVS and CDR2 is FQNEAQ. CDR3 coding DNA: TGTGCCAGCAGCTTATCCACCGGGGCTTTTGAAGCTTTCTTT. It encodes CASSLSTGAFEAFF. The entire variable domain, with the rest obtained from reference TRBV7-8 and TRBJ1-1, is as follows: GAGVSQSPRYKVAKRGQDVALRCDPISGHVSLFWYQQALGQGPEFLTYFQNEAQLDKSGLPSDRFFAERPEGSVSTLKIQRTQQEDSAVYLCASSLSTGAFEAFFGQGTRLTVV.

The J gene is TRBJ1-6, the V gene TRBV4-1; 7 bases align to TRBD1. V gave up 3 bases and J gave up 7 bases; unmatched junction bases: 6. The CDR3 contains 15 residues. Germline-derived CDR1 and CDR2 are MGHRA and YSYEKL. In nucleotides, the CDR3 is TGCGCCAGCAGCCAGAATTCGGGACAGAATTCACCCCTCCACTTT. Its protein is CASSQNSGQNSPLHF.

The chain uses TRBV9 and TRBJ1-5; tentatively, D is TRBD1 (6 bases). The CDR3 loop spans 14 amino acids. The V and J ends lost 3 bases and 1 base respectively, with 8 bases between them. Per the germline V gene, CDR1 is SGDLS and CDR2 is YYNGEE. CDR3 in amino acids: CASSAQGSNQPQHF. Written as DNA, the CDR3 is TGTGCCAGCAGCGCCCAGGGGAGCAATCAGCCCCAGCATTTT.

The chain uses TRBV6-1 and TRBJ1-6; the D gene is possibly TRBD1 (5 bases). Looked up from germline, CDR1 is MNHNS and CDR2 is SASEGT. This CDR3 region has 13 residues. With 4 bases removed from V and 10 bases from J, the gap between germline ends came to 11 bases. CDR3: CASSVRRDSPLHF. CDR3 coding DNA: TGTGCCAGCAGTGTTAGAAGGGACTCACCCCTCCACTTT.

This rearrangement joins TRBV2 to TRBJ2-7; TRBD2 might be the D (7 bases). Trimming cost V 3 bases and J 4 bases, with 10 bases left between them. CDR3 length equals 13 residues. Germline V CDR1 and CDR2: SNHLY, FYNNEI. The CDR3 spells CASSDGGRYEQYF. DNA for the CDR3: TGTGCCAGCAGTGACGGGGGGCGTTACGAGCAGTACTTC.

V and J are TRBV30 and TRBJ2-7, with 14 bases aligning to TRBD2. CDR1 and CDR2 (germline): GTSNPN, SVGIG (reference sequence). This CDR3 has 18 amino acids. After removal of 3 bases from V and 4 bases from J, the junction contained 14 bases not matched to a gene. The DNA for the CDR3 is TGTGCCTGGAGCCCTCAATTTTCGGGACTAGCGGGAGTATACGAGCAGTACTTC. Amino acids: CAWSPQFSGLAGVYEQYF.

V usage is TRBV19 and J usage is TRBJ1-5, with 7 nucleotides matching TRBD1. CDR1 and CDR2 (germline): LNHDA, SQIVND (reference sequence). J lost 5 bases, V lost 8 bases, and 6 bases had no gene match. This CDR3 is built from 13 residues. The CDR3 spells CASSDRVDQPQHF. CDR3 nucleotides: TGTGCCAGTTCCGACAGGGTGGATCAGCCCCAGCATTTT.

This clone was seen more than once but under ten times. The CDR3 loop reads CASSSSGYQETQYF. CDR3 nucleotides: TGTGCCAGCAGCTCATCAGGCTACCAAGAGACCCAGTACTTC. This chain uses TRBV7-9 with TRBJ2-5, with unresolved D. The length of the CDR3 is 14 residues. Germline lookup yields CDR1 SEHNR and CDR2 FQNEAQ (reference sequence). The germline V and J ends were trimmed by 4 bases and 0 bases, with 9 bases remaining between them. Based on the CDR3 plus reference TRBV7-9 and TRBJ2-5, the full variable domain is DTGVSQNPRHKITKRGQNVTFRCDPISEHNRLYWYRQTLGQGPEFLTYFQNEAQLEKSRLLSDRFSAERPKGSFSTLEIQRTEQGDSAMYLCASSSSGYQETQYFGPGTRLLVL.